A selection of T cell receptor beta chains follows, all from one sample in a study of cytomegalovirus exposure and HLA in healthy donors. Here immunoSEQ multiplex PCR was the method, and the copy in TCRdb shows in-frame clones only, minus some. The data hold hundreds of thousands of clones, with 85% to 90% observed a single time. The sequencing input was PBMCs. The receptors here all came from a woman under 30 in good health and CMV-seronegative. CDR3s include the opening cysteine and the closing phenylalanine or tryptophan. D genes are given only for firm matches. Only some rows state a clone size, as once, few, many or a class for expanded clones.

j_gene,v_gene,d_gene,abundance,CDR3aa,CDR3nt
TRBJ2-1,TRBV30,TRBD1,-,CAWSGDSSSYNEQFF,TGTGCCTGGAGCGGGGACAGCAGCTCCTACAATGAGCAGTTCTTC
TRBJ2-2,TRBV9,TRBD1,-,CASSHARTGPDTGELFF,TGTGCCAGCAGCCACGCACGGACAGGGCCGGATACCGGGGAGCTGTTTTTT
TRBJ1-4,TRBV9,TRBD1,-,CASSETGATNEKLFF,TGTGCCAGCAGCGAGACAGGGGCAACTAATGAAAAACTGTTTTTT
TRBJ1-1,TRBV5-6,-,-,CASSLIGRVNTEAFF,TGTGCCAGCAGCTTGATCGGCAGGGTGAACACTGAAGCTTTCTTT
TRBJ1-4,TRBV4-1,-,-,CASSQDLEAGAGEKLFF,TGCGCCAGCAGCCAAGATCTTGAGGCGGGGGCAGGTGAAAAACTGTTTTTT
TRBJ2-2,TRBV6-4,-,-,CASSQTPGTGELFF,TGTGCCAGCAGCCAAACGCCGGGGACCGGGGAGCTGTTTTTT
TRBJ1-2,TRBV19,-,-,CASSTARGFNYGYTF,TGTGCCAGTAGCACAGCCAGGGGATTTAACTATGGCTACACCTTC
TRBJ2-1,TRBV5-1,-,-,CASSFREPDEQFF,TGCGCCAGCAGCTTTCGGGAGCCCGATGAGCAGTTCTTC
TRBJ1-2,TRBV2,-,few,CASSEANYGYTF,TGTGCCAGCAGTGAAGCCAATTATGGCTACACCTTC
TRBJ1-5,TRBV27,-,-,CASSFQGSNQPQHF,TGTGCCAGCAGTTTTCAGGGTAGCAATCAGCCCCAGCATTTT
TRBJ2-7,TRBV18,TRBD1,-,CASSPGTGSLPQYF,TGTGCCAGCTCACCGGGGACAGGGAGCCTGCCGCAGTACTTC
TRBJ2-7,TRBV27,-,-,CASSSDTSPYEQYF,TGTGCCAGCAGTTCCGACACGAGTCCCTACGAGCAGTACTTC
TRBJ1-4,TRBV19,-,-,CASSIAGKLFF,TGTGCCAGTAGTATTGCCGGGAAACTGTTTTTT
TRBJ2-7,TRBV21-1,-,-,CASSKDDRKYEQYF,TGTGCCAGCAGCAAAGACGACAGGAAATACGAGCAGTACTTC
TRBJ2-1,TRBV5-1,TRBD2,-,CASSPSGRGEQFF,TGCGCCAGCAGCCCTAGCGGGAGGGGGGAGCAGTTCTTC
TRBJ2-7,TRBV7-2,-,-,CASSLSGNKQSYEQYF,TGTGCCAGCAGCTTGTCCGGGAATAAGCAGTCCTACGAGCAGTACTTC
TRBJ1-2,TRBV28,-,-,CASSPGYTF,TGTGCCAGCAGCCCGGGCTACACCTTC